This T cell receptor (beta chain) was sequenced during a study of blood T cell repertoires in COVID-19 (dated by TCRdb to between 2020 and 2021). About the full investigation: The collaborator samples originated in the United States, Italy and Spain and spanned the acute and convalescent phases of COVID-19. Sample metadata almost always included a de-identified subject ID, COVID-19 status, age in years and sex. Samples came from the ongoing ImmuneRACE study (first 160 participants) plus 1,254 subjects from 6 global collaborators. The material from the prospective study consisted of cDNA or gDNA derived from T cells, B-cell-depleted T cells, or PBMCs. Where HLA class I and class II types were available, the types were taken from metadata supplied by the sample provider, not from assay-based typing. The dataset comprised deeply sampled blood TCRbeta repertoires from subjects exposed to, actively infected with, or recovered from COVID-19. The repertoires were made available in a free public database intended to serve as a resource for research on the immune response to SARS-CoV-2. Broad study findings and their caveats: The quantity of clinical and demographic metadata differed by source and by participant and was supplied without curation.

TCRbeta CDR3 regions were amplified from genomic DNA by means of the immunoSEQ Assay, a bias-controlled multiplex PCR. Per the authors' processing: Within the assay, amplification of reference gene primers was used to estimate how many nucleated cells each sample contained. To quantify the absolute abundance of each unique TCRbeta CDR3 rearrangement, sequence reads were collapsed and filtered. For each sample, productive Simpson clonality was calculated as the square root of Simpson's diversity index across productive rearrangements. In TCRdb, the immuneACCESS table is reduced to in-frame sequences with V and J assigned. These tables do not hold every clone; where another copy was compared, an unresolved V gene accounts for under half, and the others remain unexplained. The V and J calls and the clone size are those of that table, but D and trimming were determined from the DNA. For this sample the table gives 200,000 to 250,000 clones, of which approximately 81% were detected only once. The ten largest clones take up less than 4% of the sample.

In regard to this clone: Its cognate antigen has yet to be identified. Base qualities are not at hand, and no much larger clone is one base apart.

The collaborating institutions used their own protocols to collect whole blood in K2EDTA tubes. For TCRbeta analysis, collaborator samples were shipped as frozen whole blood, as isolated PBMCs, or as DNA extracted from either sample type. The TCR sequence derives from a woman older than 75 with acute or convalescent COVID-19. Sequencing was performed on peripheral blood.

The nucleotide sequence reads as follows: TGTGCCAGCTCACCTCCTATAACCGGGACAGAGAACACTGAAGCTTTCTTT. Its translation is CASSPPITGTENTEAFF. This sequence uses TRBV18 and TRBJ1-1; 7 middle bases align to TRBD1. The germline V gene encodes CDR1 KGHSH and CDR2 LQKENI. Relative to germline, V is missing 3 bases and J is missing 1 base, with 11 bases of the junction outside any gene match. From its cysteine to its phenylalanine, the CDR3 spans 17 amino acids. The read is trimmed to its CDR3 DNA, 51 bases read in frame from base 1. Extended through the reference TRBV18 and TRBJ1-1 proteins, this CDR3 yields the full variable domain: NAGVMQNPRHLVRRRGQEARLRCSPMKGHSHVYWYRQLPEEGLKFMVYLQKENIIDESGMPKERFSAEFPKEGPSILRIQQVVRGDSAAYFCASSPPITGTENTEAFFGQGTRLTVV.